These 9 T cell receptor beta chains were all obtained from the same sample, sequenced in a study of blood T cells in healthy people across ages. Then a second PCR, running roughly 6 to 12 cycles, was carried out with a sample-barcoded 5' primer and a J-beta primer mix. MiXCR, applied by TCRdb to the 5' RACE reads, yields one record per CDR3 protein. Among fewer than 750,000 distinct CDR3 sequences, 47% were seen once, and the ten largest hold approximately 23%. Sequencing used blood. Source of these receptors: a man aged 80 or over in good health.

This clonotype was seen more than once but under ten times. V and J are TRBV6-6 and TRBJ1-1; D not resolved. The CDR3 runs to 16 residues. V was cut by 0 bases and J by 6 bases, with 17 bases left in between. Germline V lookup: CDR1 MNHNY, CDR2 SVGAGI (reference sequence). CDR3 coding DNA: TGTGCCAGCAGTTACTCGGATAGGAGAATAAGCGCTGAAGCTTTCTTT. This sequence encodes CASSYSDRRISAEAFF.

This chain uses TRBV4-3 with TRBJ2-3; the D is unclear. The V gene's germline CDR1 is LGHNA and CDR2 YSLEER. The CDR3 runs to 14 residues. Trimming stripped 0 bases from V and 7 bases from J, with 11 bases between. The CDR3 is CASSQDTGLNTQYF. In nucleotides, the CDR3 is TGCGCCAGCAGCCAAGACACTGGGCTTAATACGCAGTATTTT.

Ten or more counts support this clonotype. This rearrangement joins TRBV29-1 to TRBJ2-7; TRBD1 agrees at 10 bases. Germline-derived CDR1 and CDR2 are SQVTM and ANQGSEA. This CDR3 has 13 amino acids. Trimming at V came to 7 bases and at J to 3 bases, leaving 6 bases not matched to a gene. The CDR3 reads CSAGQGEYYEQYF. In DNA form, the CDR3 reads TGCAGCGCCGGACAGGGGGAATACTACGAGCAGTACTTC.

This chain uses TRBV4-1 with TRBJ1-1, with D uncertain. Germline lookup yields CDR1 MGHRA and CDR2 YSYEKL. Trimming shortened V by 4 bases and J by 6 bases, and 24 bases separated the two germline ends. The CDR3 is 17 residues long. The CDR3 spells CASSPTSVQAFRAEAFF. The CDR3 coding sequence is TGCGCCAGCAGCCCCACCTCGGTCCAGGCGTTTAGGGCTGAAGCTTTCTTT.

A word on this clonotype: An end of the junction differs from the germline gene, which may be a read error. CDR3 loop: CASGLTTAGVNEQFF. CDR3 DNA sequence: TGTGCCAGCGGCTTAACGACTGCAGGGGTGAATGAGCAGTTCTTC. V is TRBV7-3 and J is TRBJ2-1; D possibly corresponds to TRBD1 (6 bases). Germline V gene data show CDR1 as SGHTA and CDR2 as FQGTGA. The CDR3 extends over 15 amino acids. Based on the CDR3 plus reference TRBV7-3 and TRBJ2-1, the full variable domain is GAGVSQTPSNKVTEKGKYVELRCDPISGHTALYWYRQSLGQGPEFLIYFQGTGAADDSGLPNDRFFAVRPEGSVSTLKIQRTERGDSAVYLCASGLTTAGVNEQFFGPGTRLTVL.

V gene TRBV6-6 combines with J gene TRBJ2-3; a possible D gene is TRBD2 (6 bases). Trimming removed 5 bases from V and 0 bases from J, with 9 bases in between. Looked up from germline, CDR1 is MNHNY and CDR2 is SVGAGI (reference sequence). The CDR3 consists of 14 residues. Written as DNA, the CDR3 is TGTGCCAGCAGTACCGGGACTAGCACAGATACGCAGTATTTT. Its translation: CASSTGTSTDTQYF.

The CDR3, as DNA: TGTGCCAGCAGTCCGGGGGCCGCTCCAATCTCCTACGAGCAGTACTTC. Encoded protein: CASSPGAAPISYEQYF. The gene calls are TRBV7-2 and TRBJ2-7, with D possibly called TRBD1 or TRBD2 (6 bases each). CDR3 length equals 16 residues. The V and J ends lost 6 bases and 0 bases respectively, with 18 bases between them. Per the germline V gene, CDR1 is SGHTA and CDR2 is FQGNSA.

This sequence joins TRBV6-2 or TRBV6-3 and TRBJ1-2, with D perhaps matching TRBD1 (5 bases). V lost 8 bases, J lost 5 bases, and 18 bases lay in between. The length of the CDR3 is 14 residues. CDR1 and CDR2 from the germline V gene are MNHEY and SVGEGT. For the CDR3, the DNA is TGTGCCAGCCGCCCTCGGGACTCGGGGTATGGCTACACCTTC. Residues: CASRPRDSGYGYTF.

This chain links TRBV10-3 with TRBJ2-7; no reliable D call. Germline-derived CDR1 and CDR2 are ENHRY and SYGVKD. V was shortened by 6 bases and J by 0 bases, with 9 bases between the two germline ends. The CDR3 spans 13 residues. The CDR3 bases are TGTGCCATCAGGGACCCGGACTCCTACGAGCAGTACTTC. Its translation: CAIRDPDSYEQYF.